A selection of T cell receptor beta chains follows, all from one sample in a study of beta chain features in type 1 diabetes. TCRdb's table, derived via immunoSEQ multiplex PCR, lists solely in-frame clones and lacks some. The sample records about 150,000 clones, 9% to 10% being singletons. The sample was central memory CD4+ T cells from blood. The receptors here all came from a woman younger than 45 with type 1 diabetes. CDR3s leave out the opening cysteine and the closing phenylalanine or tryptophan. Each record gives: clone size, V gene, J gene, CDR3 protein. A row's size may be missing; if present it is once, few, many or a size class.

few	TRBV9	TRBJ2-7	ASSALAGGVGEQY
few	TRBV7-9	TRBJ2-5	ASSSYSFQASETQY
few	TRBV4-1	TRBJ2-7	ASSQEGESLYEQY
NA	TRBV2	TRBJ1-1	ASREQATEAF
few	TRBV5-1	TRBJ1-4	ASSLVRATNEKLF
few	TRBV5-1	TRBJ2-1	ASTVAPGAVEQF
few	TRBV18	TRBJ2-7	ASSPGTGDEQY
few	TRBV14	TRBJ2-3	ASSQVGGRAADTQY
few	TRBV5-1	TRBJ2-5	ASSLGTRQETQY
NA	TRBV5-1	TRBJ2-5	ASSLSGPYQETQY
few	TRBV10-3	TRBJ2-5	ATGTPQETQY
few	TRBV2	TRBJ2-3	ASSGEGLYTDTQY
few	TRBV28	TRBJ2-7	ASSFPGELSYEQY
few	TRBV4-1	TRBJ1-2	ASSQTKAASYT
few	TRBV5-1	TRBJ2-5	ASGRQRDRGETQY
few	TRBV28	TRBJ2-7	ASSLTSGGVGEQY
NA	TRBV10-1	TRBJ2-1	ASSLDSGSSYNEQF
NA	TRBV27	TRBJ2-1	ASSPRGRGYNEQF
few	TRBV5-1	TRBJ1-1	ASSRGGMNTEAF
few	TRBV19	TRBJ2-5	ASSGTGHGETQY
NA	TRBV2	TRBJ2-5	ASGRNYQETQY
few	TRBV6-5	TRBJ2-3	ASSYSSPSGKDTQY
few	TRBV30	TRBJ1-1	AWSGQGAGGTEAF
NA	TRBV5-1	TRBJ2-7	ASSLFGQGDSEQY
NA	TRBV6-6	TRBJ1-5	ASRRQGSNQPQH
few	TRBV28	TRBJ2-3	ASSSLSGLSTDTQY
NA	TRBV5-1	TRBJ2-3	ASSLGRLQGTDTQY
few	TRBV7-9	TRBJ2-3	ASSSSGRADTQY
many	TRBV2	TRBJ2-1	ASRAYRDEQF
few	TRBV4-1	TRBJ1-5	ASSRHRGGQPQH
NA	TRBV28	TRBJ1-5	ASRPGGDSNQPQH
few	TRBV5-4	TRBJ2-1	ASTLRQGNDEQF
NA	TRBV5-1	TRBJ2-5	ASRLAVQETQY
few	TRBV7-9	TRBJ2-1	ASSPGLAGRKSSYNEQF
NA	TRBV16	TRBJ1-2	ASSQSVGANYGYT
few	TRBV18	TRBJ1-5	ASSEGQANNQPQH
NA	TRBV11-2	TRBJ2-2	ASSSTSGRANTGELF